This T cell receptor beta chain was captured in a study of T cells in Graves' hyperthyroidism and ophthalmopathy. Study-level findings and limits: Among clonotypes expanded in thyroid above 0.001, most were also found in blood. Ophthalmopathy onset followed model prediction by a median approximately 5.9 months.

Germline V gene lookup returns CDR1 DFQATT and CDR2 SNEGSKA (reference sequence). Trimming took 6 bases from V and 4 from J; bases not matched to a gene: 11. The CDR3 length is 14 residues. Researchers amplified the TCR beta CDR3 regions from RNA transcripts. A first-round RT-PCR of the TCR CDR3 used the HTBI primer set. In TCRdb, the multiplex PCR reads were re-called with MiXCR into one record per CDR3 protein. The profile shows about 200,000 distinct CDR3 sequences, under 20% of them singletons. In patients aged 18 to 65, hyperthyroidism was newly diagnosed, with duration under 2 months. This clonotype has at least ten counts. What it recognizes is unknown.

The source material was blood. The receptor's source is a man aged 50 to 59 with Graves' hyperthyroidism. The chain links TRBV20-1 to TRBJ2-5, with 7 bases that match TRBD1. The CDR3 nucleotides are TGCAGTGCGGGGGACAGATTGATTGGAGAGACCCAGTACTTC. This codes for CSAGDRLIGETQYF.